Here is one T cell receptor beta chain with its context. This sample was included in a study of molecular identifiers for immune sequencing clone quantification. This CDR3 is 15 amino acids long. Germline lookup yields CDR1 SQVTM and CDR2 ANQGSEA. V was shortened by 6 bases and J by 3 bases, with 20 bases between the two germline ends. TCRdb independently ran MiXCR on the PCR reads; one entry per CDR3 protein. The table has about 320,000 distinct CDR3 sequences, about a quarter seen once. V and J are TRBV29-1 and TRBJ1-1; D possibly corresponds to TRBD1 (6 bases). This clonotype was obtained from a human donor in good health. Some libraries in this study had Jurkat cell RNA spiked in. The sample was naive CD8+ T cells from blood, with Jurkat cell RNA spiked in. Subset reported: FACS-sorted CD8+CD4-CCR7+CD45RA+ naive T cells. CDR3: CSVWQGLGEDTEAFF. As DNA, the CDR3 is TGCAGCGTGTGGCAGGGGTTGGGTGAAGACACTGAAGCTTTCTTT.